A selection of T cell receptor beta chains follows, all from one sample in a study of blood T cells in healthy people across ages. TCRdb passed the 5' RACE reads through MiXCR, listing each CDR3 protein once. This sample has some 800,000 distinct CDR3 sequences, with roughly 25% found just once. These same records also appear under a second study, on T cells of mothers and their children.

Sequenced material: blood. The receptors originated from a boy under 18 in good health. Each CDR3 is given with its conserved first and last residue. The D gene is left open where the match is weak. Clone size is not always given. Where it is, it says once, few, many or a class for expanded clones.

J	size	V	D	length	CDR3	DNA
TRBJ2-2	.	TRBV9	.	15	CASSVDSSNTGELFF	TGTGCCAGCAGCGTAGACAGTTCGAACACCGGGGAGCTGTTTTTT
TRBJ2-7	few	TRBV4-2	TRBD2	16	CASSQERTSGIYEQYF	TGTGCCAGCAGCCAAGAGAGGACTAGCGGGATCTACGAGCAGTACTTC
TRBJ1-1	.	TRBV27	.	15	CASSSLGLKNTEAFF	TGTGCCAGCAGTTCTTTGGGACTGAAGAACACTGAAGCTTTCTTT
TRBJ2-5	few	TRBV5-1	TRBD2	15	CASSVSGGSLGTQYF	TGCGCCAGCAGCGTTAGCGGGGGTTCTCTCGGGACCCAGTACTTC
TRBJ2-1	.	TRBV28	TRBD2	16	CASSLTSAISYNEQFF	TGTGCCAGCAGTTTAACTAGCGCCATCTCCTACAATGAGCAGTTCTTC
TRBJ2-5	.	TRBV14	.	14	CASSQNRESETQYF	TGTGCCAGCAGCCAAAACAGGGAATCGGAGACCCAGTACTTC
TRBJ2-4	few	TRBV28	.	14	CASRRVELKNIQYF	TGTGCCAGCAGGAGGGTGGAACTCAAAAACATTCAGTACTTC
TRBJ2-5	.	TRBV5-1	.	14	CASSFTGYQDNQYF	TGCGCCAGCAGCTTCACGGGGTATCAAGATAATCAGTACTTC
TRBJ2-1	.	TRBV5-8	TRBD1	15	CASSRGQSLYNEQFF	TGTGCCAGCAGCCGGGGACAGTCGCTTTACAATGAGCAGTTCTTC
TRBJ2-3	few	TRBV20-1	TRBD2	15	CSAERLAQSTDTQYF	TGCAGTGCTGAAAGACTAGCGCAGAGCACAGATACGCAGTATTTT
TRBJ2-7	once	TRBV10-3	TRBD1	15	CAISQQGGLLYEQYF	TGTGCCATCAGCCAACAGGGGGGATTACTCTACGAGCAGTACTTC
TRBJ2-5	few	TRBV7-2	.	14	CASSLAPLALQQYF	TGTGCCAGCAGCTTAGCCCCACTAGCCCTCCAGCAGTACTTC
TRBJ1-1	.	TRBV6-5	.	13	CASRGTENTEAFF	TGTGCCAGCAGGGGGACGGAGAACACTGAAGCTTTCTTT
TRBJ2-7	.	TRBV7-9	TRBD1	16	CASSLEPGGPPYEQYF	TGTGCCAGCAGCTTAGAGCCAGGGGGACCACCCTACGAGCAGTACTTC
TRBJ1-1	.	TRBV14	.	14	CASSQEWRGAEAFF	TGTGCCAGCAGCCAAGAGTGGAGGGGAGCTGAAGCTTTCTTT
TRBJ2-1	few	TRBV20-1	.	11	CSATAEMEQFF	TGCAGCGCTACCGCGGAAATGGAGCAGTTCTTC
TRBJ2-1	few	TRBV19	TRBD2	15	CASSLAGGDINEQFF	TGTGCCAGTAGCCTAGCGGGAGGTGATATCAATGAGCAGTTCTTC
TRBJ2-7	few	TRBV7-2	.	14	CASSLVLGLGEQYF	TGTGCCAGCAGCTTAGTTCTGGGACTGGGCGAGCAGTACTTC
TRBJ1-1	.	TRBV6-5	.	15	CASSVTPSTRAEAFF	TGTGCCAGCAGCGTGACCCCGAGCACCAGGGCTGAAGCTTTCTTT
TRBJ2-1	few	TRBV20-1	TRBD2	16	CSARFVAGGTYNEQFF	TGCAGTGCTAGATTTGTAGCGGGAGGGACCTACAATGAGCAGTTCTTC
TRBJ2-3	few	TRBV29-1	TRBD2	13	CSVGRSGGDTQYF	TGCAGCGTCGGGAGGAGCGGGGGAGATACGCAGTATTTT
TRBJ2-7	few	TRBV20-1	TRBD2	15	CSARDMSGSPYEQYF	TGCAGTGCTAGAGATATGAGCGGGAGCCCCTACGAGCAGTACTTC
TRBJ2-2	.	TRBV29-1	TRBD2	16	CSVEDFGGSGTGELFF	TGCAGCGTTGAAGATTTCGGGGGGAGCGGGACCGGGGAGCTGTTTTTT
TRBJ2-3	few	TRBV28	TRBD2	16	CASSPAPGLAGPTQYF	TGTGCCAGCAGTCCGGCCCCGGGACTAGCGGGGCCTACGCAGTATTTT
TRBJ2-1	few	TRBV7-2	.	15	CASSALTELRNEQFF	TGTGCCAGCAGCGCGCTGACAGAACTCCGCAATGAGCAGTTCTTC
TRBJ1-2	.	TRBV10-3	.	14	CAISEGAVNYGYTF	TGTGCCATCAGTGAGGGGGCGGTTAACTATGGCTACACCTTC
TRBJ1-1	once	TRBV20-1	.	12	CSARVGSSTTFF	TGCAGTGCTAGAGTGGGCAGTAGCACAACTTTCTTT
TRBJ2-1	.	TRBV10-3	TRBD1	16	CAISRQQGVDSNEQFF	TGTGCCATCAGTAGACAACAGGGGGTCGATAGCAATGAGCAGTTCTTC
TRBJ2-4	few	TRBV20-1	.	15	CSARVLARDKNIQYF	TGCAGTGCTAGGGTCCTAGCTAGAGACAAAAACATTCAGTACTTC
TRBJ1-4	few	TRBV29-1	TRBD1	12	CSGTGSNEKLFF	TGCAGCGGGACAGGTTCTAATGAAAAACTGTTTTTT
TRBJ2-3	few	TRBV4-3	.	12	CASGDRTDTQYF	TGCGCCAGCGGGGATCGTACAGATACGCAGTATTTT
TRBJ2-6	.	TRBV18	TRBD2	16	CASSPSRGSGANVLTF	TGTGCCAGCTCACCGTCGCGGGGGTCTGGGGCCAACGTCCTGACTTTC
TRBJ2-1	.	TRBV5-6	.	16	CASSWGDVKGPHEQFF	TGTGCCAGCAGCTGGGGTGACGTTAAGGGGCCCCATGAGCAGTTCTTC
TRBJ1-6	.	TRBV4-3	TRBD1	16	CASSQVAGGLNSPLHF	TGCGCCAGCAGCCAAGTCGCAGGGGGCCTGAATTCACCCCTCCACTTT
TRBJ1-4	.	TRBV6-2/TRBV6-3	.	12	CASSCRNGKLFF	TGTGCCAGCAGTTGCAGGAATGGAAAACTGTTTTTT
TRBJ2-7	.	TRBV5-1	TRBD1	16	CASSGTTGQVFYEQYF	TGCGCCAGCAGCGGAACGACGGGACAGGTTTTTTACGAGCAGTACTTC
TRBJ2-7	.	TRBV29-1	TRBD1	12	CSVRDSTYEQYF	TGCAGCGTCCGGGACAGCACCTACGAGCAGTACTTC
TRBJ1-2	few	TRBV7-2	.	15	CASSLEEGPNYGYTF	TGTGCCAGCAGCTTAGAGGAGGGACCAAACTATGGCTACACCTTC
TRBJ2-1	.	TRBV7-8	TRBD1	16	CASSLEGTASYNEQFF	TGTGCCAGCAGCTTAGAGGGGACAGCCTCCTACAATGAGCAGTTCTTC
TRBJ1-1	few	TRBV7-2	TRBD1	15	CASSFSQGASSEAFF	TGTGCCAGCAGCTTCTCACAGGGGGCGTCGTCTGAAGCTTTCTTT
TRBJ2-7	.	TRBV21-1	.	15	CASSNERGLRSEQYF	TGTGCCAGCAGCAATGAACGAGGCCTTCGCTCCGAGCAGTACTTC
TRBJ2-5	.	TRBV7-9	.	16	CASSLDSFPNQETQYF	TGTGCCAGCAGCTTAGATTCGTTCCCCAACCAAGAGACCCAGTACTTC
TRBJ2-5	.	TRBV20-1	.	14	CSAMGVSLTETQYF	TGCAGTGCTATGGGGGTATCTCTGACAGAGACCCAGTACTTC
TRBJ2-1	few	TRBV4-1	.	17	CASSQGPGGESYNEQFF	TGCGCCAGCAGCCAAGGTCCTGGGGGCGAATCCTACAATGAGCAGTTCTTC
TRBJ2-7	.	TRBV6-2/TRBV6-3	.	12	CASSFPNYEQYF	TGTGCCAGCAGTTTTCCCAACTACGAGCAGTACTTC
TRBJ2-1	.	TRBV4-3	TRBD2	15	CASSQERGDYNEQFF	TGCGCCAGCAGCCAAGAGCGGGGGGACTACAATGAGCAGTTCTTC
TRBJ2-5	.	TRBV4-2	TRBD2	15	CASSPYSRGQETQYF	TGTGCCAGCAGCCCCTATTCGCGGGGGCAAGAGACCCAGTACTTC
TRBJ2-1	many	TRBV12-3/TRBV12-4	.	14	CASSFLGTYNEQFF	TGTGCCAGCAGTTTTCTGGGGACCTACAATGAGCAGTTCTTC
TRBJ1-5	.	TRBV6-1	.	11	CASGDAGVAHF	TGTGCCAGCGGTGACGCAGGGGTCGCCCATTTT
TRBJ2-7	.	TRBV12-3/TRBV12-4	TRBD2	18	CASSFGLAGASSDYEQYF	TGTGCCAGCAGTTTCGGACTAGCGGGGGCCTCATCCGACTACGAGCAGTACTTC